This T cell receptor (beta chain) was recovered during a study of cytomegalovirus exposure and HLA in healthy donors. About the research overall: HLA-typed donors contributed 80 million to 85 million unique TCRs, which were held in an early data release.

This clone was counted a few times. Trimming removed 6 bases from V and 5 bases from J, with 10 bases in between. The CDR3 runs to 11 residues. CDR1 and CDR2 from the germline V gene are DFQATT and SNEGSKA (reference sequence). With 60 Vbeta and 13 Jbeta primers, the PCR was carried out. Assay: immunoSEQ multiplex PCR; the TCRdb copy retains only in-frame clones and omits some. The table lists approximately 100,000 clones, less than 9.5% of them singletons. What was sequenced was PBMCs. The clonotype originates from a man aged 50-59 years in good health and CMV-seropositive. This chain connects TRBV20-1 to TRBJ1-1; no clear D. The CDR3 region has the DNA TGCAGTGCAAAGGCCGGGACTGAAGCTTTCTTT. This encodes CSAKAGTEAFF.